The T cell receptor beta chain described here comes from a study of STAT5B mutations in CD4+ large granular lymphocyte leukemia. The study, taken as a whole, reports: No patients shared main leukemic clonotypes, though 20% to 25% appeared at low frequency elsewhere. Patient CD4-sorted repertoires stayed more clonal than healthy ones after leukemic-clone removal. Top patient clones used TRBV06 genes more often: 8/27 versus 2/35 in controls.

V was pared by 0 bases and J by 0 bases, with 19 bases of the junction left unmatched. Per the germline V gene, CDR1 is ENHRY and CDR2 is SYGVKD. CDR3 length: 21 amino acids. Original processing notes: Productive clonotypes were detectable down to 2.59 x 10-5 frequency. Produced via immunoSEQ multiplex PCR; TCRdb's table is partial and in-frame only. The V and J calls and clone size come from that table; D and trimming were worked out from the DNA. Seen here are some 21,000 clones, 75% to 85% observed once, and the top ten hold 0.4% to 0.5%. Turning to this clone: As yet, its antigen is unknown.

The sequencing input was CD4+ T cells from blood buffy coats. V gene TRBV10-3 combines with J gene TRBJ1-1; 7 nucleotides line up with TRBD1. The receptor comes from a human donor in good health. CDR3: CAISESEGASNSPTMNTEAFF. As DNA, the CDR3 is TGTGCCATCAGTGAGTCTGAGGGGGCTAGCAACTCTCCCACAATGAACACTGAAGCTTTCTTT.